One and the same sample provided the 18 T cell receptor beta chains below, sequenced in a study of T-cell memory formation after mild COVID-19 (dated by TCRdb to 2020 to 2022). The library was produced with 5' RACE. TCRdb lists the instrument as Illumina NovaSeq 6000. The public sequencing data were trimmed at Q25 with fastp and processed into clonotypes with MiXCR by TCRdb, which kept only in-frame beta chains. One record per CDR3 amino acid sequence lists the most common genes and DNA. For this sample there are 380,000 or so distinct CDR3 sequences; roughly 15% appear just once. The ten biggest clones cover approximately 21% of the sample. Sequences were obtained from PBMCs or a T cell subset sorted from them (not recorded which). The receptors originated from a man younger than 35 who had mild COVID-19 (a few samples of this study predate the infection). The sample titles of this study are shuffled in the database, so cell type and time point are left out; the donor was told from shared clones.

This clonotype has a single count. The J gene is TRBJ2-7, the V gene TRBV6-2 or TRBV6-3, with 7 bases matching TRBD1. The germline CDR1 and CDR2 sequences are MNHEY and SVGEGT. This CDR3 is built from 11 residues. Unmatched junction bases numbered 5, after V lost 10 bases and J lost 5 bases. CDR3 in DNA: TGTGCCACCCGACAGGGAGACGAGCAGTACGTC. It yields the protein CATRQGDEQYV.

The genes are TRBV27 and TRBJ1-2, with unresolved D. The CDR3 has 10 residues. V was pared by 4 bases and J by 8 bases, with 5 bases between. Germline V gene data show CDR1 as MNHEY and CDR2 as SMNVEV (reference sequence). The chain's CDR3 is CASSWEGYTF. DNA for the CDR3: TGTGCCAGCAGTTGGGAGGGCTACACCTTC.

This clonotype was observed a few times. This chain links TRBV28 with TRBJ2-7; D possibly corresponds to TRBD1 (5 bases). Germline V gene data show CDR1 as MDHEN and CDR2 as SYDVKM. This CDR3 is 16 amino acids long. Trimming removed 4 bases from V and 2 bases from J, with 18 bases in between. CDR3 region: CASSSPARGTAYEQYV. The DNA of the CDR3 is TGTGCCAGCAGTTCCCCCGCTAGGGGAACCGCCTACGAGCAGTACGTC.

This clonotype was seen a few times. The J gene is TRBJ2-5, the V gene TRBV6-6; 7 bases are shared with TRBD2. The CDR3 loop spans 13 amino acids. V lost 3 bases to trimming and J lost 5 bases; unmatched junction nucleotides: 3. Germline loops: CDR1 MNHNY, CDR2 SVGAGI (reference sequence). The CDR3 sequence is CASSYGSGETQYF. Here the CDR3 DNA reads TGTGCCAGCAGTTATGGTAGCGGGGAGACCCAGTACTTC.

The V call is TRBV5-1, the J call TRBJ1-2; tentatively, D is TRBD1 (5 bases). The V end lost 4 bases, the J end lost 7 bases, and 17 bases lay between the germline ends. CDR1 is SGHRS, CDR2 YFSETQ, per germline. This CDR3 is built from 14 residues. CDR3 protein: CASSREAGYGGYTF. CDR3 DNA sequence: TGCGCCAGCAGCCGAGAAGCAGGGTACGGTGGCTACACCTTC.

This clonotype was detected a few times. The chain carries TRBV12-3 or TRBV12-4 and TRBJ1-5; possible D gene TRBD1, 5 bases. Trimming removed 4 bases at V and 5 bases at J, with 9 bases between. The CDR3 totals 13 residues. DNA for the CDR3: TGTGCCAGCAGTTCGACAGCCTATCAGCCCCAGCATTTT. Translating it yields CASSSTAYQPQHF.

This chain connects TRBV10-3 to TRBJ1-1; 9 nucleotides line up with TRBD1. The CDR3 spans 14 residues. V lost 6 bases to trimming and J lost 5 bases; unmatched junction nucleotides: 7. Germline CDR1 reads ENHRY; CDR2 reads SYGVKD. CDR3 protein: CAIRRQGEETEAFF. DNA of the CDR3: TGTGCCATCAGGAGACAGGGGGAGGAGACTGAAGCTTTCTTT.

This clonotype was observed a handful of times. V gene TRBV7-2 combines with J gene TRBJ2-5, with 10 bases lining up with TRBD2. Trimming removed 5 bases from V and 1 base from J; junction bases left unmatched: 7. The length of the CDR3 is 16 residues. Germline assignment: CDR1 SGHTA and CDR2 FQGNSA. CDR3 in DNA: TGTGCCAGCAGCCGTACTAGCGGGGTTTCCCAAGAGACCCAGTACTTC. Translation: CASSRTSGVSQETQYF.

V usage is TRBV4-1 and J usage is TRBJ1-6; a weak D match, TRBD1 (5 bases). Germline V lookup: CDR1 MGHRA, CDR2 YSYEKL. The germline V and J ends were trimmed by 0 bases and 12 bases, with 24 bases remaining between them. The CDR3 covers 18 residues. Here the CDR3 reads CASSQENVRGIILQPLHF. The CDR3 nucleotides read TGCGCCAGCAGCCAAGAAAATGTAAGGGGAATTATTCTTCAACCCCTCCACTTT.

This clonotype has at least ten counts. The gene calls are TRBV24-1 and TRBJ2-7; D is undetermined. The CDR3 covers 12 residues. The germline V and J ends were trimmed by 9 bases and 3 bases, with 11 bases remaining between them. Germline V gene lookup returns CDR1 KGHDR and CDR2 SFDVKD. CDR3 sequence: CATLRPLYEQYF. CDR3 DNA sequence: TGTGCCACCCTGCGGCCGCTCTACGAGCAGTACTTC.

By frequency in the sample, this clonotype is medium-sized. The chain has TRBV4-3 and TRBJ2-1, with D hard to call. The CDR3 loop spans 15 amino acids. V lost 4 bases to trimming and J lost 4 bases, with 14 bases between them. CDR1 and CDR2 from the germline V gene are LGHNA and YSLEER. Here the CDR3 reads CASSRSPNSYNEQFF. DNA of the CDR3: TGCGCCAGCAGCCGCAGTCCCAACTCTTACAATGAGCAGTTCTTC.

This clonotype has more than one count but fewer than ten. The chain recombines TRBV7-9 with TRBJ2-1; a weak D match, TRBD1 (5 bases). CDR1 and CDR2 from the germline V gene are SEHNR and FQNEAQ (reference sequence). This CDR3 region has 14 residues. V dropped 1 base and J dropped 8 bases, with 12 bases sitting between them. CDR3 sequence (DNA): TGTGCCAGCAGCTTAGGATCAGGGCCACATGAGCAGTTCTTC. This gives the protein CASSLGSGPHEQFF.

The chain has TRBV4-1 and TRBJ2-1; TRBD2 aligns across 14 bases. CDR1 is MGHRA, CDR2 YSYEKL, per germline. Trimming took 4 bases from V and 5 from J; bases not matched to a gene: 13. This CDR3 has 19 residues. The CDR3: CASSPHTTGTSGSDNEQFF. DNA for the CDR3: TGCGCCAGCAGCCCCCACACAACCGGGACTAGCGGGAGCGACAATGAGCAGTTCTTC.

There are a few counts of this clonotype. This chain links TRBV12-3 or TRBV12-4 with TRBJ1-1; no clear D gene. This CDR3 is built from 14 residues. V lost 7 bases, J lost 0 bases, and 12 bases lay in between. CDR3 sequence reads: CASNRQEMNTEAFF. In DNA, the CDR3 is TGTGCCAGCAATCGACAAGAAATGAACACTGAAGCTTTCTTT.

The rearrangement links TRBV5-1 to TRBJ2-7; perhaps D is TRBD1 or TRBD2 (6 bases each). The CDR3 extends over 15 amino acids. Germline CDR1 is SGHRS and CDR2 is YFSETQ. V was pared by 4 bases and J by 7 bases, with 21 bases between. The CDR3 spells CASSRTGAGVGEQYF. The CDR3 region has the DNA TGCGCCAGCAGCCGGACGGGGGCCGGGGTAGGGGAGCAGTACTTC.

This clonotype has a handful of counts. This chain uses TRBV4-1 with TRBJ1-5; 9 bases fit TRBD1. CDR3 size: 15 residues. V trimming: 3 bases; J trimming: 5 bases; junction bases outside the gene matches: 5. The germline gives CDR1 MGHRA, CDR2 YSYEKL. For the CDR3, the DNA is TGCGCCAGCAGCCATGCGGGACAGGGCGATCAGCCCCAGCATTTT. Translation: CASSHAGQGDQPQHF.

This clonotype appeared many times. The chain is built from TRBV6-5 and TRBJ2-3, with TRBD1 matching over 7 bases. V lost 2 bases to trimming and J lost 6 bases; unmatched junction nucleotides: 5. CDR1 and CDR2 from the germline V gene are MNHEY and SVGAGI. The length of the CDR3 is 14 residues. This CDR3 reads CASSYGRGWDTQYF. DNA for the CDR3: TGTGCCAGCAGTTACGGCAGGGGGTGGGATACGCAGTATTTT.

This clonotype has a count of ten or more. V usage is TRBV2 and J usage is TRBJ2-3; 8 bases align to TRBD2. CDR1 and CDR2 (germline): SNHLY, FYNNEI. The CDR3 is made up of 15 amino acids. V shed 6 bases, J shed 8 bases, and the junction held 13 bases outside the gene matches. The CDR3 sequence is CASSREGPRVGTQYF. The CDR3 bases are TGTGCCAGCAGCCGGGAGGGACCGCGCGTCGGTACGCAGTATTTT.